This entry features one TCR beta chain sequence. In the original processing: Reference gene primer amplification in the assay estimated nucleated cell counts. Clones were sequenced by immunoSEQ multiplex PCR, and TCRdb holds only the in-frame ones, with some missing. That table supplies the V and J calls and clone size; D and trimming were determined from the DNA. Of roughly 500,000 clones listed, roughly 90% were seen once; the top ten hold about 1.7%. This sample was taken from a study of blood T cell repertoires in COVID-19. Study overall: Samples taken during acute and convalescent COVID-19 were collected in the United States, Italy and Spain.

Study members were between about 18 and 95 years old and lived in 20 to 30 US regions. The material sequenced was PBMCs or T cells enriched from blood (not recorded which). The sequence came from a woman in her thirties or forties who had recovered from COVID-19.

The DNA of the CDR3 is TGTGCCAGCAGTTTAGACGGAGGGTTTTATGGCTACACCTTC. It translates to CASSLDGGFYGYTF. J is TRBJ1-2 and V is TRBV27; D gene ambiguous. Deletions cut 2 bases from V and 5 bases from J, with 12 bases between. The germline V gene has CDR1 MNHEY and CDR2 SMNVEV (reference sequence). This CDR3 has 14 residues.